The 23 T cell receptor beta chains given below trace back to one sample, sequenced in a study of CD8 T cells in Susac syndrome. Random hexamers were used to reverse transcribe an amount of roughly 0.5 to 1 ug RNA. TCRdb reprocessed the immunoSEQ multiplex PCR reads with MiXCR, giving one entry per CDR3 protein. This sample has 170,000 or so distinct CDR3 sequences, with about 96% found just once. Sequencing was performed on CD4+ T cells from PBMCs. The receptors shown here come from a human donor with Susac syndrome.

V usage is TRBV4-3 and J usage is TRBJ2-7; D unclear. With 1 base removed from V and 4 bases from J, the gap between germline ends came to 17 bases. This CDR3 region has 16 residues. Germline V gene sequence: CDR1 LGHNA, CDR2 YSLEER. In DNA form, the CDR3 reads TGCGCCAGCAGCCAAGGACCCGGTGCCCATGGGTACGAGCAGTACTTC. Translation gives CASSQGPGAHGYEQYF.

The V and J genes are TRBV7-2 and TRBJ2-1; D gene uncertain. Between the trimmed V and J ends, which lost 4 bases and 0 bases, there was a span of 10 bases. CDR1 and CDR2 from the germline V gene are SGHTA and FQGNSA. The CDR3 is 15 amino acids. CDR3 coding DNA: TGTGCCAGCAGCTCGGTGTTGGGCTCCTACAATGAGCAGTTCTTC. Translation gives CASSSVLGSYNEQFF. The whole variable domain, filled in from reference TRBV7-2 and TRBJ2-1, reads GAGVSQSPSNKVTEKGKDVELRCDPISGHTALYWYRQSLGQGLEFLIYFQGNSAPDKSGLPSDRFSAERTGGSVSTLTIQRTQQEDSAVYLCASSSVLGSYNEQFFGPGTRLTVL.

V gene TRBV7-3 combines with J gene TRBJ2-1, with D hard to call. The V gene lost 1 base and the J gene lost 4 bases, with 8 bases spanning the gap. The CDR3 contains 14 residues. Germline CDR1 and CDR2: SGHTA and FQGTGA. The CDR3 region is CASSLNPGYNEQFF. The DNA of the CDR3 is TGTGCCAGCAGCTTAAATCCAGGTTACAATGAGCAGTTCTTC.

This chain uses TRBV29-1 with TRBJ2-7, with 10 nucleotides matching TRBD2. CDR1 is SQVTM, CDR2 ANQGSEA, per germline. The V and J ends lost 6 bases and 1 base, in that order; junction bases with no gene match: 6. This CDR3 contains 14 residues. This CDR3 is CSVALAGPSYEQYF. Written as DNA, the CDR3 is TGCAGCGTCGCACTAGCGGGGCCTTCCTACGAGCAGTACTTC.

V is TRBV5-1 and J is TRBJ2-2, with 10 bases aligning to TRBD2. Germline loops: CDR1 SGHRS, CDR2 YFSETQ. The CDR3 sequence is 16 residues long. With V trimmed by 3 bases and J by 5 bases, 7 bases remained unmatched. CDR3 protein: CASSYTSGMGTGELFF. The CDR3 region has the DNA TGCGCCAGCAGCTACACTAGCGGGATGGGGACCGGGGAGCTGTTTTTT.

The gene calls are TRBV30 and TRBJ1-3, with D hard to call. V was pared by 8 bases and J by 0 bases, with 11 bases between. Germline assignment: CDR1 GTSNPN and CDR2 SVGIG (reference sequence). This CDR3 has 13 residues. The CDR3 DNA follows: TGTGCCGTCCGGACGGACTCTGGAAACACCATATATTTT. As protein: CAVRTDSGNTIYF.

CDR3 nucleotides: TGTGCCCACGATCCACACAGGGGCGGCACAGATACGCAGTATTTT. This sequence encodes CAHDPHRGGTDTQYF. J is TRBJ2-3 and V is TRBV7-9; 7 bases are shared with TRBD1. CDR3 length equals 15 residues. The ends lost 11 bases at V and 1 base at J; junction bases unmatched: 12. Germline lookup yields CDR1 SEHNR and CDR2 FQNEAQ (reference sequence).

This chain uses TRBV6-1 with TRBJ2-6; D is possibly TRBD1 or TRBD2 (6 bases each). Trimming took 6 bases from V and 2 from J, leaving 14 bases between them. Germline loops: CDR1 MNHNS, CDR2 SASEGT. The CDR3 is 16 amino acids. CDR3 sequence: CASSDQGRTGANVLTF. In nucleotides, the CDR3 is TGTGCCAGCAGCGACCAGGGGAGGACTGGGGCCAACGTCCTGACTTTC.

The chain has TRBV9 and TRBJ1-1; 7 nucleotides line up with TRBD1. Losses at the gene ends were 0 bases for V and 9 bases for J; bases not matched to a gene: 2. From germline, CDR1 is SGDLS and CDR2 YYNGEE. This CDR3 comprises 12 residues. CDR3 sequence (DNA): TGTGCCAGCAGCGTAGCAGGGGGGCAAGCTTTCTTT. This gives the protein CASSVAGGQAFF.

The chain is built from TRBV7-2 and TRBJ2-5; 9 nucleotides align to TRBD1. Germline V gene lookup returns CDR1 SGHTA and CDR2 FQGNSA. The CDR3 has 16 amino acids. J lost 5 bases, V lost 0 bases, and 7 bases had no gene match. The CDR3, as DNA: TGTGCCAGCAGCTTAGCGCTAACAGGGGGCCAGGAGACCCAGTACTTC. Protein sequence: CASSLALTGGQETQYF.

This chain links TRBV9 with TRBJ2-5; the D gene is possibly TRBD1 (5 bases). The V gene's germline CDR1 is SGDLS and CDR2 YYNGEE. The CDR3 contains 13 residues. Trimming cost V 0 bases and J 4 bases, with 7 bases left between them. As DNA, the CDR3 is TGTGCCAGCAGCGTAGGTCAGGGAGAGACCCAGTACTTC. Encoded protein: CASSVGQGETQYF.

This rearrangement joins TRBV7-9 to TRBJ2-2; TRBD2 might be the D (5 bases). V was trimmed by 5 bases and J by 4 bases, leaving 14 bases between them. The V gene's germline CDR1 is SEHNR and CDR2 FQNEAQ (reference sequence). The CDR3 spans 15 residues. The DNA of the CDR3 is TGTGCCAGCAGCATTTCCAGCGGAGCCACCGGGGAGCTGTTTTTT. This translates into CASSISSGATGELFF.

The J gene is TRBJ1-1, the V gene TRBV18, with TRBD1 as a possible D gene (5 bases). V was pared by 5 bases and J by 6 bases, with 7 bases between. The CDR3 has 11 amino acids. Per the germline V gene, CDR1 is KGHSH and CDR2 is LQKENI. The CDR3 sequence: CASSWDSEAFF. CDR3 DNA: TGTGCCAGCTCATGGGACTCTGAAGCTTTCTTT.

This clonotype is a singleton in its sample. This chain uses TRBV6-6 with TRBJ1-6; no firm D call. The CDR3 sequence is 15 residues long. Germline V CDR1 and CDR2: MNHNY, SVGAGI (reference sequence). Trimming cost V 4 bases and J 9 bases, with 16 bases left between them. The CDR3 DNA follows: TGTGCCAGCAGTTCCCTCCCCCGGACCAGTTCACCCCTCCACTTT. This gives the protein CASSSLPRTSSPLHF.

The genes are TRBV28 and TRBJ2-5; D might be TRBD1 or TRBD2, each matching 5 bases. The V gene's germline CDR1 is MDHEN and CDR2 SYDVKM. The ends were cut back, 6 bases at V and 4 bases at J, with 15 bases in the middle. This CDR3 has 14 residues. The DNA for the CDR3 is TGTGCCAGCAGGGGGACGAGGGGAACAGAGACCCAGTACTTC. It yields the protein CASRGTRGTETQYF.

The chain carries TRBV12-3 or TRBV12-4 and TRBJ1-5; D remains unclear. Trimming took off 3 bases at V and 4 bases at J, with 4 bases between the two ends. The CDR3 sequence is 12 residues long. The CDR3 DNA is TGTGCCAGCAGTTTGAGGAATCAGCCCCAGCATTTT. Protein product: CASSLRNQPQHF.

The rearrangement joins TRBV29-1 to TRBJ2-1; D uncertain. The CDR3 is 15 residues long. Germline V gene sequence: CDR1 SQVTM, CDR2 ANQGSEA. V dropped 4 bases and J dropped 5 bases, with 18 bases sitting between them. The CDR3 protein is CSVATVEHFNNEQFF. CDR3 nucleotides: TGCAGCGTTGCAACAGTGGAGCATTTCAACAATGAGCAGTTCTTC.

This chain joins TRBV9 and TRBJ2-5, with D perhaps TRBD2 (5 bases). The CDR3 runs to 16 residues. Germline CDR1 and CDR2: SGDLS and YYNGEE. V was cut by 0 bases and J by 5 bases, with 17 bases left in between. The CDR3 nucleotides read TGTGCCAGCAGCGTAGATTCCGGGTCGGGATTGGAGACCCAGTACTTC. Amino acids: CASSVDSGSGLETQYF.

The rearrangement uses TRBV11-2 and TRBJ1-2; D gene unclear. Germline V gene sequence: CDR1 SGHAT, CDR2 FQNNGV. This CDR3 has 17 residues. V was clipped by 5 bases and J by 0 bases, with 19 bases between them. CDR3 sequence reads: CASSHTEGIGPNYGYTF. CDR3 DNA: TGTGCCAGCAGCCATACGGAAGGGATCGGGCCTAACTATGGCTACACCTTC.

The rearrangement uses TRBV29-1 and TRBJ1-1; weak D call: TRBD1 (6 bases). The CDR3 length is 13 residues. V shed 4 bases and J shed 4 bases, with 13 bases lying between them. The germline gives CDR1 SQVTM, CDR2 ANQGSEA. CDR3 sequence: CSVVEQGGTEAFF. The CDR3, as DNA: TGCAGCGTTGTAGAACAGGGAGGCACTGAAGCTTTCTTT.

V is TRBV30 and J is TRBJ1-5, with a weak D call TRBD1 (6 bases). V dropped 0 bases and J dropped 9 bases, with 12 bases sitting between them. The CDR3 runs 13 residues. CDR1 is GTSNPN, CDR2 SVGIG, per germline (reference sequence). The CDR3 loop reads CAWSVAGDRPQHF. DNA of the CDR3: TGTGCCTGGAGTGTAGCAGGGGATAGGCCCCAGCATTTT.

This clonotype appeared once. The rearrangement joins TRBV29-1 to TRBJ2-5, with D possibly being TRBD1 or TRBD2 (5 bases each). Germline values: CDR1 SQVTM, CDR2 ANQGSEA. Trimming took off 6 bases at V and 5 bases at J, with 10 bases between the two ends. The CDR3 length is 11 residues. CDR3 sequence reads: CSVRGAETQYF. DNA for the CDR3: TGCAGCGTGAGGGGAGCCGAGACCCAGTACTTC.

CDR3 sequence: CASSQDGTAINYGYTF. CDR3 DNA: TGCGCCAGCAGCCAAGACGGGACAGCGATTAACTATGGCTACACCTTC. The gene calls are TRBV4-3 and TRBJ1-2; 7 bases agree with TRBD1. The CDR3 has 16 amino acids. Germline values: CDR1 LGHNA, CDR2 YSLEER. With V trimmed by 0 bases and J by 1 base, 5 bases remained unmatched.